This TCR beta chain was documented in a study of memory B cells and T cells in multiple sclerosis. The V gene's germline CDR1 is MNHEY and CDR2 SMNVEV (reference sequence). J lost 3 bases, V lost 4 bases, and 13 bases had no gene match. The CDR3 is 17 amino acids. Study results and limitations: Shared clonotype counts depended on differing compartment clone-set sizes and were normalized.

Clones were read by immunoSEQ multiplex PCR, and TCRdb kept only the in-frame ones, dropping some. Among 8,000 or so clones listed, around three fifths were seen once. Remarks on this clone: Its antigen is still unknown.

The genes are TRBV27 and TRBJ2-3; 7 bases map to TRBD1. The sequence was collected from a human donor with multiple sclerosis. Sequenced sample: memory (CD45RO+) CD8+ T cells from blood. The DNA for the CDR3 is TGTGCCAGCAGTTCCATAGGCACAGGGGCCGGAACAGATACGCAGTATTTT. This encodes CASSSIGTGAGTDTQYF.